One T cell receptor (beta chain) is described in this entry. Assay used: immunoSEQ multiplex PCR; TCRdb lists only in-frame clones, some missing. This table holds more than 350,000 clones, more than 75% found once. The source of the sample is a study of blood T cell repertoires in COVID-19. Patients in Seattle were enrolled during active infection, then followed longitudinally. This CDR3 comprises 13 residues. The germline V gene encodes CDR1 LGHDT and CDR2 YNNKEL (reference sequence). V was cut by 1 base and J by 8 bases, with 11 bases left in between. This chain connects TRBV3-1 (or the pseudogene TRBV3-2) to TRBJ1-2; the D gene is possibly TRBD1 (6 bases). The sample comprised peripheral blood. This TCR was sampled from a woman aged 25 to 39 with COVID-19, enrolled during active disease. CDR3 nucleotides: TGTGCCAGCAGCCAAGCAGGGGATGACGGCTACACCTTC. Residues: CASSQAGDDGYTF.